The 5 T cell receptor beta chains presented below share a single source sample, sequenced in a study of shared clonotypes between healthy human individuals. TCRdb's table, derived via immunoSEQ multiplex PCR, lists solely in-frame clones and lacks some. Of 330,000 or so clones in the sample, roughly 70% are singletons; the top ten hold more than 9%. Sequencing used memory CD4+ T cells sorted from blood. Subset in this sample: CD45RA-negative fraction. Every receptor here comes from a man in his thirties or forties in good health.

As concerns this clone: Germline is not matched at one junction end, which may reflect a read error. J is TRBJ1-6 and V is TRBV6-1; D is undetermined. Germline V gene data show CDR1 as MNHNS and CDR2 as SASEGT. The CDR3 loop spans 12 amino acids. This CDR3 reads CASSEAGGLPLF. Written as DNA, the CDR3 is TGTGCCAGCAGTGAAGCGGGTGGGTTACCCCTCTTT.

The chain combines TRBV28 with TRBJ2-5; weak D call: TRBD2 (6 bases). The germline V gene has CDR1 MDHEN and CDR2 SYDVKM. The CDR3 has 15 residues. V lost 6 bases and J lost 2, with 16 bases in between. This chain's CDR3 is CASSHGTQSQETQYF. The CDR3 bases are TGTGCCAGCAGCCACGGGACTCAGTCGCAAGAGACCCAGTACTTC.

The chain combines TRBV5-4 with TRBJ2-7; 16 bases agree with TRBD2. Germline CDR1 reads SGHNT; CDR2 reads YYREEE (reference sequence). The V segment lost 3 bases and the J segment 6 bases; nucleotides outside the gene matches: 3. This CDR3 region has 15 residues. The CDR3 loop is CASSWGLAGGREQYF. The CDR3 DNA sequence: TGTGCCAGCAGCTGGGGACTAGCGGGAGGGCGCGAGCAGTACTTC.

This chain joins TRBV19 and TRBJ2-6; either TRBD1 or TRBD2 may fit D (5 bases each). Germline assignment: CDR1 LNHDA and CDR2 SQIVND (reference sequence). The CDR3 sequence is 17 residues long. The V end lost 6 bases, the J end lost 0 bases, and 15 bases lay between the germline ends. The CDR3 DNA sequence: TGTGCCAGTAGCCGACAGACTATCCGCTCTGGGGCCAACGTCCTGACTTTC. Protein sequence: CASSRQTIRSGANVLTF. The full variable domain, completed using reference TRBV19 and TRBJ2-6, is DGGITQSPKYLFRKEGQNVTLSCEQNLNHDAMYWYRQDPGQGLRLIYYSQIVNDFQKGDIAEGYSVSREKKESFPLTVTSAQKNPTAFYLCASSRQTIRSGANVLTFGAGSRLTVL.

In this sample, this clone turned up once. The chain's CDR3 is CASSPSGTWRDEQFF. CDR3 nucleotides: TGTGCCAGTAGTCCAAGCGGAACCTGGCGGGATGAGCAGTTCTTC. The V gene is TRBV19, the J gene TRBJ2-1; possible D gene TRBD2, 5 bases. The CDR3 is 15 amino acids. V gave up 5 bases and J gave up 8 bases, with 19 bases separating them. CDR1 LNHDA and CDR2 SQIVND come from the germline V gene (reference sequence).